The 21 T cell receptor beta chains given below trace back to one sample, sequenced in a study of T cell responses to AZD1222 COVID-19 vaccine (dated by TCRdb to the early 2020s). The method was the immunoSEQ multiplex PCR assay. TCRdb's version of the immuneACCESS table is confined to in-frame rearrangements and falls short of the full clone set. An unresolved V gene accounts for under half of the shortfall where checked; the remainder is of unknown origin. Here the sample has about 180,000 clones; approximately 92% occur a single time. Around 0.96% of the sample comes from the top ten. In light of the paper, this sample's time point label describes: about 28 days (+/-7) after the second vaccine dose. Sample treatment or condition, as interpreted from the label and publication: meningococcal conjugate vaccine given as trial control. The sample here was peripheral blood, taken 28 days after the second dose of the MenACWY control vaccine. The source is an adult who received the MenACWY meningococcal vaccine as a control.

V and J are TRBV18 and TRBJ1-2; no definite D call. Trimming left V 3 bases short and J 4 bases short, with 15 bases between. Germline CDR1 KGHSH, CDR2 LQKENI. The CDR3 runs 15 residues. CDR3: CASSPQSPNLYGYTF. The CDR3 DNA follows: TGTGCCAGCTCACCCCAAAGCCCTAATCTCTATGGCTACACCTTC. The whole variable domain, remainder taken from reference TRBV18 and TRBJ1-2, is NAGVMQNPRHLVRRRGQEARLRCSPMKGHSHVYWYRQLPEEGLKFMVYLQKENIIDESGMPKERFSAEFPKEGPSILRIQQVVRGDSAAYFCASSPQSPNLYGYTFGSGTRLTVV.

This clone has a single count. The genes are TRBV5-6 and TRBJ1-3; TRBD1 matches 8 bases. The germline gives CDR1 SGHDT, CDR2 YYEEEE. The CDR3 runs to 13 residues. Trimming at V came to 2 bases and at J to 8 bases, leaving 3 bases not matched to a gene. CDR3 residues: CASSFGQGDTIYF. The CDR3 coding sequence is TGTGCCAGCAGCTTTGGACAGGGTGACACCATATATTTT. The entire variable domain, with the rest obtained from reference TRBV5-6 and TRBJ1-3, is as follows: DAGVTQSPTHLIKTRGQQVTLRCSPKSGHDTVSWYQQALGQGPQFIFQYYEEEERQRGNFPDRFSGHQFPNYSSELNVNALLLGDSALYLCASSFGQGDTIYFGEGSWLTVV.

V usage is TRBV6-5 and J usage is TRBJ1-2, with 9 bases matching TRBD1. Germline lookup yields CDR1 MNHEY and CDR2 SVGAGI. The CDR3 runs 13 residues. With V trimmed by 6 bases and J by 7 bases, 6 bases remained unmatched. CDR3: CASRTGTGFGYTF. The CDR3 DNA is TGTGCCAGCAGAACCGGGACAGGGTTTGGCTACACCTTC.

CDR3 DNA sequence: TGTGCCAGCAGTGGCGCAGGTGGAGAGACCCAGTACTTC. It specifies CASSGAGGETQYF. The chain has TRBV6-4 and TRBJ2-5; D unresolved. Germline CDR1 reads MRHNA; CDR2 reads SNTAGT. The ends were cut back, 4 bases at V and 4 bases at J, with 10 bases in the middle. CDR3 length: 13 amino acids.

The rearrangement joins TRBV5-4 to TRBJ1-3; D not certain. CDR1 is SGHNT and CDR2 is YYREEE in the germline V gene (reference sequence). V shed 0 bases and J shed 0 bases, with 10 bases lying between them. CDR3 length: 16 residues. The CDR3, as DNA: TGTGCCAGCAGCTTGGGTCAGTCGTACTCTGGAAACACCATATATTTT. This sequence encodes CASSLGQSYSGNTIYF.

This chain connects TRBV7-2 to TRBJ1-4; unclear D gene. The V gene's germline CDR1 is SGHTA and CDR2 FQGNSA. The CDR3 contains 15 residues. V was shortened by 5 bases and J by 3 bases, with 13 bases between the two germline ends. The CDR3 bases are TGTGCCAGCAGCCCGGGAGGGTTGGCTAATGAAAAACTGTTTTTT. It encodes CASSPGGLANEKLFF.

CDR3 bases: TGCAGCGTCCAAAAGGGGGAAACTAGTGGCTACACCTTC. It codes for CSVQKGETSGYTF. V usage is TRBV29-1 and J usage is TRBJ1-2, with a weak D call TRBD1 (6 bases). Germline loops: CDR1 SQVTM, CDR2 ANQGSEA. The CDR3 consists of 13 residues. V was shortened by 6 bases and J by 7 bases, with 18 bases between the two germline ends.

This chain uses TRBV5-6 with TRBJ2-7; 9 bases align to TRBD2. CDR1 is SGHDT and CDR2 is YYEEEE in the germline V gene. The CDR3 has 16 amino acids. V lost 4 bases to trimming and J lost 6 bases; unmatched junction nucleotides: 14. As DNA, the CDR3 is TGTGCCAGCAGCCCGCCCTCGGGCGGGGGGGCTGGCGAGCAGTACTTC. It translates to CASSPPSGGGAGEQYF.

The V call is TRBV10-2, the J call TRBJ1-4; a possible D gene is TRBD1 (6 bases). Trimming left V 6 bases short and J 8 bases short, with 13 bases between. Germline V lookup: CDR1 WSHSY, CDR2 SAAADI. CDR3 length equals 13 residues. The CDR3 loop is CASRQGLWEKLFF. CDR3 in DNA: TGCGCCAGCAGACAGGGCCTCTGGGAAAAACTGTTTTTT.

Written as DNA, the CDR3 is TGTGCCAGCAGCCCAAGCCTCATTCGGGGCAATCAGCCCCAGCATTTT. This gives the protein CASSPSLIRGNQPQHF. The chain employs TRBV5-5 and TRBJ1-5; D is undetermined. The V end lost 4 bases, the J end lost 2 bases, and 16 bases lay between the germline ends. The length of the CDR3 is 16 residues. The germline CDR1 and CDR2 sequences are SGHKS and YYEKEE (reference sequence).

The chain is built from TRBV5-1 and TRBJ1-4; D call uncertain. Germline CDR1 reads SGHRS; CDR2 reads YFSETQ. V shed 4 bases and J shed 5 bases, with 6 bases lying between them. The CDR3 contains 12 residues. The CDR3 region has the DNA TGCGCCAGCAGCGACGGCAATGAAAAACTGTTTTTT. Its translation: CASSDGNEKLFF.

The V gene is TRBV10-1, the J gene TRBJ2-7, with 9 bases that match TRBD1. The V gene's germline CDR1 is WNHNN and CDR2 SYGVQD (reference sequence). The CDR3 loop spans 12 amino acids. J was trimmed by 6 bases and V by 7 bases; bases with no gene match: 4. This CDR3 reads CASMGQGGEQYF. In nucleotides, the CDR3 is TGCGCCAGCATGGGACAGGGCGGCGAGCAGTACTTC.

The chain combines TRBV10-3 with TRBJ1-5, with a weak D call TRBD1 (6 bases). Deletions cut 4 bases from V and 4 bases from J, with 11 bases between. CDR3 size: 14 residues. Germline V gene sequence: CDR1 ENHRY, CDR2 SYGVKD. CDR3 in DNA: TGTGCCATCAGTGGAGGGACACCTAATCAGCCCCAGCATTTT. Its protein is CAISGGTPNQPQHF.

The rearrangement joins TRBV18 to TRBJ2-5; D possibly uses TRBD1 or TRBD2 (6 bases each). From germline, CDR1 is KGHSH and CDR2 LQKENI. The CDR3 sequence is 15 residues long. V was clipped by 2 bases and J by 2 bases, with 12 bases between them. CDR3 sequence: CASSPNGGTQETQYF. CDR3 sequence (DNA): TGTGCCAGCTCACCAAACGGGGGCACGCAAGAGACCCAGTACTTC.

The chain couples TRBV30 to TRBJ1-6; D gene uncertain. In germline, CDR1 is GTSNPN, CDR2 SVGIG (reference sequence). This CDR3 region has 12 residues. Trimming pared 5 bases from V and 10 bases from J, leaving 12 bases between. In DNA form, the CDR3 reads TGTGCCTGGGCCCGCTACGGATCACCCCTCCACTTT. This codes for CAWARYGSPLHF.

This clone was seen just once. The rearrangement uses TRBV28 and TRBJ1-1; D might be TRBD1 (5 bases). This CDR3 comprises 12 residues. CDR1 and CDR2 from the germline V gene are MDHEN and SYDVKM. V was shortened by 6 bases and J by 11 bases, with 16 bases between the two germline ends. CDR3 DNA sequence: TGTGCCAGCAGATCCGGGACTTTAGCGGCTTTCTTT. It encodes CASRSGTLAAFF.

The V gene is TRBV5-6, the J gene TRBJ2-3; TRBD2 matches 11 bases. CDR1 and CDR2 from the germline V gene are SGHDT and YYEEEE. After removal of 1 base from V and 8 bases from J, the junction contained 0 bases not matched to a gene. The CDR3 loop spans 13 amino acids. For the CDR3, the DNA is TGTGCCAGCAGCTTGACTAGCGGGGGTACGCAGTATTTT. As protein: CASSLTSGGTQYF.

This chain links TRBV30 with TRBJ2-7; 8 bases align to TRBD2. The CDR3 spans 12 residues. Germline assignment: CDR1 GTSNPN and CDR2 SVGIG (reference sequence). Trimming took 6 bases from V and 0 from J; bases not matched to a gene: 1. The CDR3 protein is CACSGVSYEQYF. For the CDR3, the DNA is TGTGCCTGTAGCGGGGTCTCCTACGAGCAGTACTTC. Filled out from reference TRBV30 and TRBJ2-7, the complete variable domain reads SQTIHQWPATLVQPVGSPLSLECTVEGTSNPNLYWYRQAAGRGLQLLFYSVGIGQISSEVPQNLSASRPQDRQFILSSKKLLLSDSGFYLCACSGVSYEQYFGPGTRLTVT.

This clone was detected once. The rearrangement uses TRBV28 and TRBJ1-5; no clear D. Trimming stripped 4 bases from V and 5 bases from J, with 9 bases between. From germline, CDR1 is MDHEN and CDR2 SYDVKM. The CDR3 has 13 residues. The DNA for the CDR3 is TGTGCCAGCAGTTACGGGCCATATCAGCCCCAGCATTTT. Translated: CASSYGPYQPQHF. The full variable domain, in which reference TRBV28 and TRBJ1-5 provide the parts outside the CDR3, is DVKVTQSSRYLVKRTGEKVFLECVQDMDHENMFWYRQDPGLGLRLIYFSYDVKMKEKGDIPEGYSVSREKKERFSLILESASTNQTSMYLCASSYGPYQPQHFGDGTRLSIL.

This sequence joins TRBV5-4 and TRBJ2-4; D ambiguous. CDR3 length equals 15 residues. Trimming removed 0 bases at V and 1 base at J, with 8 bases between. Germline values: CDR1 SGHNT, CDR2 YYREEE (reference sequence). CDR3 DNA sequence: TGTGCCAGCAGCTTGGGTCTAGGGGCCAAAAACATTCAGTACTTC. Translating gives CASSLGLGAKNIQYF.

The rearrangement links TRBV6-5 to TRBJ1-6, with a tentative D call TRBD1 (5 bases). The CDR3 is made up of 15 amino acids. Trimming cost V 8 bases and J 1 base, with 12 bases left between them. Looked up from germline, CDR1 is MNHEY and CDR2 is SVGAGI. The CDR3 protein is CASVEGISYNSPLHF. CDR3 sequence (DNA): TGTGCCAGCGTCGAGGGGATTTCCTATAATTCACCCCTCCACTTT.